The next 26 T cell receptor beta chains were all read from a single sample in a study of blood T cell repertoires in COVID-19. Data came from immunoSEQ multiplex PCR; TCRdb stores just in-frame clones and leaves some out. This table has about 49,000 clones, 68% appearing once. The material sequenced was peripheral blood. These TCRs come from a woman aged 65 to 85 with acute or convalescent COVID-19.

The chain carries TRBV28 and TRBJ1-5; TRBD1 matches at 8 bases. Germline V gene data show CDR1 as MDHEN and CDR2 as SYDVKM. The CDR3 extends over 15 amino acids. V lost 6 bases and J lost 2; bases outside the gene matches: 6. The chain's CDR3 is CASSPGQVGNQPQHF. The CDR3, as DNA: TGTGCCAGCAGCCCGGGACAGGTAGGCAATCAGCCCCAGCATTTT.

This clone occurred a few times. V is TRBV7-2 and J is TRBJ2-1; D not resolved. This CDR3 has 11 residues. Germline lookup yields CDR1 SGHTA and CDR2 FQGNSA. The V and J ends lost 1 base and 14 bases respectively, with 9 bases between them. Here the CDR3 DNA reads TGTGCCAGCAGCTTAGGAGAGATTGAGTTCTTC. It translates to CASSLGEIEFF.

By its share, this clone is medium-sized. The chain uses TRBV9 and TRBJ2-7; 13 positions agree with TRBD2. Germline lookup yields CDR1 SGDLS and CDR2 YYNGEE. The CDR3 spans 16 residues. Trimming at V came to 4 bases and at J to 6 bases, leaving 10 bases not matched to a gene. This CDR3 is CASSLKGLAGDSEQYF. The CDR3 DNA is TGTGCCAGCAGCCTAAAAGGACTAGCGGGAGATTCCGAGCAGTACTTC.

The rearrangement links TRBV5-5 to TRBJ1-5, with unresolved D. Germline values: CDR1 SGHKS, CDR2 YYEKEE (reference sequence). V lost 1 base and J lost 6, with 11 bases in between. The CDR3 runs 14 residues. The CDR3 reads CASSLRGSAQPQHF. DNA of the CDR3: TGTGCCAGCAGCTTGCGAGGTAGCGCTCAGCCCCAGCATTTT.

This chain connects TRBV6-2 or TRBV6-3 to TRBJ1-6; maybe TRBD1 (5 bases). Trimming pared 2 bases from V and 9 bases from J, leaving 8 bases between. The germline V gene has CDR1 MNHEY and CDR2 SVGEGT. The CDR3 spans 13 residues. The CDR3 DNA is TGTGCCAGCAGTTACGCAGGGCCTTCACCCCTCCACTTT. Protein: CASSYAGPSPLHF.

This clone was observed a handful of times. The V call is TRBV5-1, the J call TRBJ1-4; no clear D. There are 16 residues in the CDR3. Trimming removed 4 bases from V and 7 bases from J, with 20 bases in between. From germline, CDR1 is SGHRS and CDR2 YFSETQ. The CDR3: CASSQGPGSGSEKLFF. CDR3 nucleotide sequence: TGCGCCAGCAGCCAAGGTCCCGGGTCCGGTAGTGAAAAACTGTTTTTT. The full variable domain, with the rest looked up from reference TRBV5-1 and TRBJ1-4, is KAGVTQTPRYLIKTRGQQVTLSCSPISGHRSVSWYQQTPGQGLQFLFEYFSETQRNKGNFPGRFSGRQFSNSRSEMNVSTLELGDSALYLCASSQGPGSGSEKLFFGSGTQLSVL.

The chain carries TRBV10-3 and TRBJ1-1, with 7 bases fitting TRBD1. This CDR3 spans 13 amino acids. Trimming removed 6 bases from V and 6 bases from J; junction bases left unmatched: 7. Germline loops: CDR1 ENHRY, CDR2 SYGVKD. CDR3 DNA sequence: TGTGCCATCAGCCCGGGACAGTCGGCTGAAGCTTTCTTT. It specifies CAISPGQSAEAFF.

The genes are TRBV5-1 and TRBJ1-6; D might be TRBD1 (5 bases). V lost 0 bases and J 8 bases, leaving 6 bases between the germline ends. The CDR3 is 13 amino acids. CDR1 is SGHRS, CDR2 YFSETQ, per germline. CDR3 protein: CASSLVGDSPLHF. The CDR3 bases are TGCGCCAGCAGCTTGGTAGGGGATTCACCCCTCCACTTT.

In DNA form, the CDR3 reads TGTGCCAGCAGCTTGAGTAGGGAGCGGTACGAGCAGTACTTC. Its protein product is CASSLSRERYEQYF. The genes are TRBV5-5 and TRBJ2-7, with D possibly matching TRBD2 (5 bases). V shed 1 base and J shed 4 bases, with 12 bases lying between them. The V gene's germline CDR1 is SGHKS and CDR2 YYEKEE (reference sequence). This CDR3 spans 14 amino acids.

This clone was recorded many times. The rearrangement uses TRBV9 and TRBJ2-3; 11 nucleotides align to TRBD2. The CDR3 length is 16 residues. With 4 bases clipped from V and 5 bases from J, the junction kept 9 bases outside the gene matches. CDR1 and CDR2 (germline): SGDLS, YYNGEE. DNA for the CDR3: TGTGCCAGCAGCACCATTAGCGGGGGGGCCGGAGATACGCAGTATTTT. Its translation: CASSTISGGAGDTQYF.

The chain joins TRBV5-4 to TRBJ1-2; 11 positions match TRBD1. The CDR3 consists of 14 residues. Germline V gene lookup returns CDR1 SGHNT and CDR2 YYREEE (reference sequence). V dropped 4 bases and J dropped 4; count of bases not matched to a gene: 3. The CDR3 here is CASSGTGGSYGYTF. CDR3 nucleotide sequence: TGTGCCAGCAGCGGGACAGGGGGTAGCTATGGCTACACCTTC.

This clone was found a few times. The chain combines TRBV24-1 with TRBJ2-1; D possibly corresponds to TRBD2 (6 bases). Trimming pared 4 bases from V and 12 bases from J, leaving 18 bases between. This CDR3 region has 14 residues. Looked up from germline, CDR1 is KGHDR and CDR2 is SFDVKD. In DNA form, the CDR3 reads TGTGCCACCAGTGACCCGACTAGAAATGGAGGGCAGTTCTTC. Its protein product is CATSDPTRNGGQFF.

The rearrangement uses TRBV5-1 and TRBJ1-3, with 8 bases matching TRBD1. Germline trimming cut 3 bases from V and 7 bases from J; bases unmatched to any gene: 6. Germline V gene data show CDR1 as SGHRS and CDR2 as YFSETQ. This CDR3 contains 14 residues. CDR3 residues: CASSSPGQVNTIYF. The CDR3 DNA is TGCGCCAGCAGCTCCCCGGGACAGGTGAACACCATATATTTT. Full variable domain (missing parts from reference TRBV5-1 and TRBJ1-3): KAGVTQTPRYLIKTRGQQVTLSCSPISGHRSVSWYQQTPGQGLQFLFEYFSETQRNKGNFPGRFSGRQFSNSRSEMNVSTLELGDSALYLCASSSPGQVNTIYFGEGSWLTVV.

This clone showed up just a few times. V usage is TRBV2 and J usage is TRBJ1-5, with TRBD1 as a possible D gene (5 bases). The CDR3 runs to 13 residues. V was shortened by 6 bases and J by 2 bases, with 8 bases between the two germline ends. Germline V lookup: CDR1 SNHLY, CDR2 FYNNEI. The CDR3 reads CASSLTGNQPQHF. The CDR3, as DNA: TGTGCCAGCAGCCTGACAGGCAATCAGCCCCAGCATTTT.

This chain connects TRBV9 to TRBJ2-7; perhaps TRBD2 as D (6 bases). Germline CDR1 and CDR2: SGDLS and YYNGEE. The CDR3 has 16 residues. V was trimmed by 0 bases and J by 2 bases, leaving 15 bases between them. The CDR3 bases are TGTGCCAGCAGCGTAGGAGCGGGCGTCACGGCCTACGAGCAGTACTTC. It translates to CASSVGAGVTAYEQYF.

The chain has TRBV6-1 and TRBJ2-7; maybe TRBD2 (6 bases). This CDR3 has 13 amino acids. The V gene's germline CDR1 is MNHNS and CDR2 SASEGT. V gave up 2 bases and J gave up 7 bases, with 12 bases separating them. The DNA of the CDR3 is TGTGCCAGCAGTGAACGGACTGCGGGGGAGCAGTACTTC. Translation gives CASSERTAGEQYF.

The table lists this clone with a count of one. V gene TRBV18 combines with J gene TRBJ1-2; no clear D gene. Trimming shortened V by 6 bases and J by 4 bases, and 9 bases separated the two germline ends. This CDR3 has 12 amino acids. Germline CDR1 is KGHSH and CDR2 is LQKENI. The CDR3: CASSSGSYGYTF. The CDR3 coding sequence is TGTGCCAGCTCTTCCGGGTCCTATGGCTACACCTTC.

The chain couples TRBV6-5 to TRBJ2-7; TRBD1 aligns across 7 bases. Germline V gives CDR1 MNHEY, CDR2 SVGAGI. Trimming took 8 bases from V and 2 from J; bases not matched to a gene: 12. This CDR3 is 15 amino acids long. The CDR3: CASRPRDSSAYEQYF. The CDR3 nucleotides read TGTGCCAGCCGACCGAGGGACAGTTCGGCCTACGAGCAGTACTTC.

This chain connects TRBV19 to TRBJ1-1, with 8 bases matching TRBD1. This CDR3 has 14 residues. V dropped 3 bases and J dropped 4; count of bases not matched to a gene: 4. Germline V CDR1 and CDR2: LNHDA, SQIVND (reference sequence). The CDR3 DNA sequence: TGTGCCAGTAGTATTTACCAGGGGGCCACTGAAGCTTTCTTT. It specifies CASSIYQGATEAFF.

The chain employs TRBV9 and TRBJ2-1, with unresolved D. The germline CDR1 and CDR2 sequences are SGDLS and YYNGEE. Trimming stripped 4 bases from V and 0 bases from J, with 11 bases between. The CDR3 spans 15 residues. This CDR3 reads CASSTSSSSYNEQFF. CDR3 in DNA: TGTGCCAGCAGCACCTCGTCCAGCTCCTACAATGAGCAGTTCTTC.

This clone has a single count. V gene TRBV4-1 combines with J gene TRBJ2-3; 10 bases map to TRBD2. Trimming at V came to 4 bases and at J to 3 bases, leaving 10 bases not matched to a gene. CDR1 is MGHRA, CDR2 YSYEKL, per germline. CDR3 size: 17 residues. The CDR3 DNA is TGCGCCAGCAGCCCCTCACGAGCGGGGGGGGCAACAGATACGCAGTATTTT. It encodes CASSPSRAGGATDTQYF.

The V gene is TRBV6-6, the J gene TRBJ2-7; D is perhaps TRBD1 (5 bases). The CDR3 has 16 residues. The germline V gene encodes CDR1 MNHNY and CDR2 SVGAGI (reference sequence). The ends were cut back, 8 bases at V and 4 bases at J, with 24 bases in the middle. The CDR3 DNA reads TGTGCCAGCCCTATTTTCGACAGAATTACCCCTTACGAGCAGTACTTC. Residues: CASPIFDRITPYEQYF.

With respect to this clone: An end of the junction does not agree with germline; a read error may underlie this. The chain uses TRBV11-3 and TRBJ2-2, with a weak D call TRBD2 (6 bases). CDR3 size: 16 residues. CDR1 and CDR2 from the germline V gene are SGHNT and YENEEA. The CDR3 nucleotides are TGTGCCAGCAGCCCCGACGTGCGGGACGAACACCGGGGAGCTGTTTTT. Amino acids: CASSPDVRDEHRGAVF.

V gene TRBV7-6 combines with J gene TRBJ2-7, with TRBD1 as a possible D gene (5 bases). The CDR3 length is 14 residues. The V gene lost 5 bases and the J gene lost 1 base, with 12 bases spanning the gap. Per the germline V gene, CDR1 is SGHVS and CDR2 is FNYEAQ. CDR3: CASSQGGASYEQYF. CDR3 in DNA: TGTGCCAGCAGCCAAGGTGGGGCGTCCTACGAGCAGTACTTC.

This sequence joins TRBV18 and TRBJ1-1; the match to TRBD1 covers 7 bases. With V trimmed by 4 bases and J by 3 bases, 5 bases remained unmatched. Germline CDR1 is KGHSH and CDR2 is LQKENI. CDR3 size: 14 residues. The CDR3: CASSQTGSDTEAFF. CDR3 in DNA: TGTGCCAGCTCACAGACAGGGTCGGACACTGAAGCTTTCTTT.

This clone was seen a handful of times. This rearrangement joins TRBV5-4 to TRBJ1-2; the match to TRBD1 covers 10 bases. This CDR3 comprises 15 residues. The germline V gene has CDR1 SGHNT and CDR2 YYREEE (reference sequence). V lost 4 bases to trimming and J lost 4 bases; unmatched junction nucleotides: 7. The CDR3 bases are TGTGCCAGCAGCCTGAGGGACAGGGGAGGCTATGGCTACACCTTC. It translates to CASSLRDRGGYGYTF.